These T cell receptor beta chains were read from a single sample in a study of control samples from healthy donors and cancer patients. Data came from immunoSEQ multiplex PCR; TCRdb stores just in-frame clones and leaves some out. The table shows approximately 90,000 clones, with more than 70% occurring only once. The sample was blood. All receptors come from a woman between 35 and 50 years old in good health. CDR3s include the opening cysteine and the closing phenylalanine or tryptophan. Each record gives: V gene, clone size, D gene, J gene, CDR3 protein, CDR3 DNA. D genes are given only for firm matches. Clone size is not always given. Where it is, it says once, few, many or a class for expanded clones.

V gene: TRBV9
clone size: NA
D gene: TRBD2
J gene: TRBJ2-1
CDR3 protein: CASSVRLARDNEQFF
CDR3 DNA: TGTGCCAGCAGCGTAAGACTAGCGAGGGACAATGAGCAGTTCTTC

V gene: TRBV29-1
clone size: once
D gene: NA
J gene: TRBJ2-6
CDR3 protein: CSVDDAAGANVLTF
CDR3 DNA: TGCAGCGTTGATGATGCGGCTGGGGCCAACGTCCTGACTTTC

V gene: TRBV19
clone size: NA
D gene: NA
J gene: TRBJ1-5
CDR3 protein: CASSPQSNQPQHF
CDR3 DNA: TGTGCCAGTAGTCCCCAGAGCAATCAGCCCCAGCATTTT

V gene: TRBV9
clone size: once
D gene: NA
J gene: TRBJ2-3
CDR3 protein: CASSVAKSTDTQYF
CDR3 DNA: TGTGCCAGCAGCGTAGCTAAAAGCACAGATACGCAGTATTTT

V gene: TRBV18
clone size: NA
D gene: NA
J gene: TRBJ2-1
CDR3 protein: CASSPRPRGGSYGEQFF
CDR3 DNA: TGTGCCAGCTCACCCAGGCCTCGCGGGGGCTCCTATGGTGAGCAGTTCTTC

V gene: TRBV12-3/TRBV12-4
clone size: NA
D gene: NA
J gene: TRBJ2-1
CDR3 protein: CASSSDSTKEQFF
CDR3 DNA: TGTGCCAGCAGTTCGGACAGTACAAAGGAGCAGTTCTTC

V gene: TRBV6-5
clone size: NA
D gene: TRBD2
J gene: TRBJ2-3
CDR3 protein: CASSGDYYTDTQYF
CDR3 DNA: TGTGCCAGCAGCGGGGACTATTACACAGATACGCAGTATTTT

V gene: TRBV24-1
clone size: NA
D gene: NA
J gene: TRBJ1-1
CDR3 protein: CATSEGGGEAFF
CDR3 DNA: TGTGCCACCAGTGAAGGGGGAGGTGAAGCTTTCTTT

V gene: TRBV6-6
clone size: NA
D gene: NA
J gene: TRBJ1-5
CDR3 protein: CASSYDRPNQPQHF
CDR3 DNA: TGTGCCAGCAGTTATGACAGGCCGAATCAGCCCCAGCATTTT

V gene: TRBV24-1
clone size: NA
D gene: TRBD1
J gene: TRBJ2-7
CDR3 protein: CATSDFRDRAYEQYF
CDR3 DNA: TGTGCCACCAGTGATTTCCGGGACAGAGCCTACGAGCAGTACTTC

V gene: TRBV11-3
clone size: few
D gene: NA
J gene: TRBJ2-3
CDR3 protein: CASSLTRPNTQYF
CDR3 DNA: TGTGCCAGCAGCCTCACTAGGCCCAATACGCAGTATTTT

V gene: TRBV4-3
clone size: NA
D gene: NA
J gene: TRBJ1-2
CDR3 protein: CASSQGTYGYTF
CDR3 DNA: TGCGCCAGCAGCCAAGGGACCTATGGCTACACCTTC

V gene: TRBV27
clone size: NA
D gene: NA
J gene: TRBJ2-7
CDR3 protein: CASSFALRSYEQYF
CDR3 DNA: TGTGCCAGCAGTTTTGCCCTCCGTTCCTACGAGCAGTACTTC

V gene: TRBV10-2
clone size: NA
D gene: NA
J gene: TRBJ2-3
CDR3 protein: CASSALHTDTQYF
CDR3 DNA: TGCGCCAGCAGTGCCCTCCACACCGATACGCAGTATTTT

V gene: TRBV2
clone size: NA
D gene: NA
J gene: TRBJ1-5
CDR3 protein: CASSYRREGFSNQPQHF
CDR3 DNA: TGTGCCAGCAGTTACCGACGGGAGGGTTTTTCCAATCAGCCCCAGCATTTT

V gene: TRBV6-1
clone size: NA
D gene: NA
J gene: TRBJ2-4
CDR3 protein: CASSEGLSLGDIQYF
CDR3 DNA: TGTGCCAGCAGTGAGGGACTCTCCCTCGGGGACATTCAGTACTTC

V gene: TRBV6-6
clone size: NA
D gene: NA
J gene: TRBJ2-5
CDR3 protein: CASSLGGRRETQYF
CDR3 DNA: TGTGCCAGCAGTTTAGGGGGGCGCAGAGAGACCCAGTACTTC

V gene: TRBV7-8
clone size: NA
D gene: TRBD1
J gene: TRBJ2-7
CDR3 protein: CASSLAGTGSHEQYF
CDR3 DNA: TGTGCCAGCAGCTTAGCTGGGACAGGTAGCCACGAGCAGTACTTC

V gene: TRBV29-1
clone size: NA
D gene: NA
J gene: TRBJ2-5
CDR3 protein: CSVEEGPQETQYF
CDR3 DNA: TGCAGCGTTGAGGAGGGGCCCCAGGAGACCCAGTACTTC

V gene: TRBV12-3/TRBV12-4
clone size: NA
D gene: TRBD1
J gene: TRBJ1-2
CDR3 protein: CASTKTGDYGYTF
CDR3 DNA: TGTGCCAGCACCAAGACAGGGGACTATGGCTACACCTTC

V gene: TRBV10-1
clone size: NA
D gene: NA
J gene: TRBJ1-4
CDR3 protein: CASSSAGREKLFF
CDR3 DNA: TGCGCCAGCAGCTCCGCGGGACGGGAAAAACTGTTTTTT

V gene: TRBV7-2
clone size: NA
D gene: NA
J gene: TRBJ2-7
CDR3 protein: CARPQAPYEQYF
CDR3 DNA: TGTGCCAGACCACAGGCCCCCTACGAGCAGTACTTC

V gene: TRBV30
clone size: NA
D gene: NA
J gene: TRBJ1-2
CDR3 protein: CAWSVLGDYGYTF
CDR3 DNA: TGTGCCTGGAGTGTACTGGGAGACTATGGCTACACCTTC

V gene: TRBV2
clone size: NA
D gene: TRBD1
J gene: TRBJ1-2
CDR3 protein: CASSPGQGRNYGYTF
CDR3 DNA: TGTGCCAGCAGTCCCGGACAGGGTCGGAACTATGGCTACACCTTC

V gene: TRBV6-5
clone size: NA
D gene: NA
J gene: TRBJ1-5
CDR3 protein: CASSYRGPGQPQHF
CDR3 DNA: TGTGCCAGCAGTTACCGAGGGCCGGGTCAGCCCCAGCATTTT

V gene: TRBV24-1
clone size: NA
D gene: NA
J gene: TRBJ1-2
CDR3 protein: CATSDSTQNYGYTF
CDR3 DNA: TGTGCCACCAGTGACAGCACGCAGAACTATGGCTACACCTTC

V gene: TRBV4-3
clone size: NA
D gene: TRBD2
J gene: TRBJ2-2
CDR3 protein: CASSRTSGGPNGELFF
CDR3 DNA: TGCGCCAGCAGTCGGACTAGCGGGGGGCCCAACGGTGAGCTGTTTTTT

V gene: TRBV24-1
clone size: NA
D gene: NA
J gene: TRBJ2-3
CDR3 protein: CATSDSGPYRTDTQYF
CDR3 DNA: TGTGCCACCAGTGATTCGGGACCCTATCGCACAGATACGCAGTATTTT

V gene: TRBV2
clone size: NA
D gene: NA
J gene: TRBJ2-7
CDR3 protein: CASSEGFLREQYF
CDR3 DNA: TGTGCCAGCAGTGAAGGCTTCCTGCGTGAGCAGTACTTC

V gene: TRBV7-3
clone size: NA
D gene: TRBD1
J gene: TRBJ1-2
CDR3 protein: CASSLTLTGDYGYTF
CDR3 DNA: TGTGCCAGCAGCTTAACGCTTACAGGGGACTATGGCTACACCTTC